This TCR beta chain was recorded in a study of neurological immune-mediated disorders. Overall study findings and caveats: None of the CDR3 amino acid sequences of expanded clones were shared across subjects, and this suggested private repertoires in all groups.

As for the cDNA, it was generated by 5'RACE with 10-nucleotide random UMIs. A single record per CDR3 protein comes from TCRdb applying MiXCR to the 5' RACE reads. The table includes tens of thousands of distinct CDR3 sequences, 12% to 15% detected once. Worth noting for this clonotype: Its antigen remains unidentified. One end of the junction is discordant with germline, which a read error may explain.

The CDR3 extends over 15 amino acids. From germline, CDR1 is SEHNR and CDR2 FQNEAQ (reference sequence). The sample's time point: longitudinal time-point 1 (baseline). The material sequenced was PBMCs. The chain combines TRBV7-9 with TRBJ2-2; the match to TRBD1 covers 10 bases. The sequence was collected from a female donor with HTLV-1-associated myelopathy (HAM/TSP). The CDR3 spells CASSTRQGAGGEMFF. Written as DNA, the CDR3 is TGTGCCAGCAGCACGCGACAGGGGGCTGGCGGGGAGATGTTTTTT.